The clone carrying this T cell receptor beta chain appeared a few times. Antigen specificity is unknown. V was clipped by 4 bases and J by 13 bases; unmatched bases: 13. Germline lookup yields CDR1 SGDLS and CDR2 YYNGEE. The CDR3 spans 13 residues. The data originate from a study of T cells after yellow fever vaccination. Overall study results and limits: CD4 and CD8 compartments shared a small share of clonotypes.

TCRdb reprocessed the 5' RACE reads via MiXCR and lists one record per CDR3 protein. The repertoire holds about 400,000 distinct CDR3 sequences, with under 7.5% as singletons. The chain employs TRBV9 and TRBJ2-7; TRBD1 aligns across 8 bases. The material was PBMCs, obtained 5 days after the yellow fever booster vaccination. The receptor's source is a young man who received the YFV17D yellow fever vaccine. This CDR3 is CASSPTGQALDYF. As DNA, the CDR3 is TGTGCCAGCAGCCCAACGGGACAGGCCCTAGACTACTTC.